The clone carrying this T cell receptor beta chain has a count of ten or more. V lost 2 bases and J lost 7, with 15 bases in between. Germline V lookup: CDR1 SGHNT, CDR2 YYREEE (reference sequence). This CDR3 spans 14 amino acids. The data derive from a study of T cells after yellow fever vaccination. TCRdb processed the 5' RACE reads anew with MiXCR; each CDR3 protein has one entry. The sample has a few hundred thousand distinct CDR3 sequences, roughly 4.3% seen once; the top ten hold around 25%. This rearrangement joins TRBV5-4 to TRBJ1-2, with D possibly being TRBD1 (5 bases). Material: PBMCs, obtained 5 days after the yellow fever booster vaccination. The source is a man aged 18-30 years who received the YFV17D yellow fever vaccine. CDR3 in DNA: TGTGCCAGCAGCTTTGACAGCACCCCGGGTGGCTACACCTTC. Its protein is CASSFDSTPGGYTF.